The 5 T cell receptor beta chains listed next were all sequenced from one sample in a study of metastatic and nonmetastatic thyroid tumors. Using MiXCR, TCRdb re-called clones from the PCR reads. The table includes fewer than 35,000 clones, 15% to 20% detected once. Nobody among the patients had been given any treatment before thyroid surgery. Specimen: blood. These receptors were taken from a male donor with papillary thyroid cancer or a benign thyroid nodule (not recorded which). Some clones in this sample may be carry-over from other donors' samples.

This clone was detected ten times or more. The chain uses TRBV7-9 and TRBJ2-7; D tentatively reads TRBD1 or TRBD2 (5 bases each). Germline CDR1 is SEHNR and CDR2 is FQNEAQ (reference sequence). The CDR3 contains 12 residues. Trimming shortened V by 5 bases and J by 3 bases, and 8 bases separated the two germline ends. CDR3 sequence (DNA): TGTGCCAGCAGCGGGGACGTCTACGAGCAGTACTTC. It is translated as CASSGDVYEQYF.

There are many counts of this clone. This sequence joins TRBV7-8 and TRBJ1-2; TRBD1 might be the D (5 bases). Germline CDR1 is SGHVS and CDR2 is FQNEAQ. Trimming cost V 1 base and J 1 base, with 7 bases left between them. The CDR3 contains 14 residues. The CDR3 protein is CASSLEGDNYGYTF. In DNA form, the CDR3 reads TGTGCCAGCAGCTTAGAAGGGGATAACTATGGCTACACCTTC. The entire variable domain, with the rest obtained from reference TRBV7-8 and TRBJ1-2, is as follows: GAGVSQSPRYKVAKRGQDVALRCDPISGHVSLFWYQQALGQGPEFLTYFQNEAQLDKSGLPSDRFFAERPEGSVSTLKIQRTQQEDSAVYLCASSLEGDNYGYTFGSGTRLTVV.

This clone was seen ten or more times. The J gene is TRBJ2-5, the V gene TRBV5-5; possibly TRBD1 for D (5 bases). The germline V gene encodes CDR1 SGHKS and CDR2 YYEKEE (reference sequence). CDR3 length equals 12 residues. V shed 2 bases and J shed 4 bases, with 6 bases lying between them. Here the CDR3 reads CASSFQGETQYF. The CDR3 coding sequence is TGTGCCAGCAGCTTCCAGGGAGAGACCCAGTACTTC.

This chain uses TRBV28 with TRBJ1-2; the D is unclear. The CDR3 runs 14 residues. Trimming removed 4 bases from V and 0 bases from J, with 9 bases in between. Germline CDR1 MDHEN, CDR2 SYDVKM. The CDR3 reads CASSYSPSNYGYTF. CDR3 DNA sequence: TGTGCCAGCAGTTATAGCCCATCTAACTATGGCTACACCTTC.

CDR3: CASSYSRDTEAFF. The CDR3 DNA is TGTGCCAGCAGTTACTCGAGGGATACTGAAGCTTTCTTT. This chain uses TRBV6-2 or TRBV6-3 with TRBJ1-1, with D hard to call. This CDR3 has 13 residues. Trimming took 0 bases from V and 5 from J, leaving 7 bases between them. From germline, CDR1 is MNHEY and CDR2 SVGEGT.